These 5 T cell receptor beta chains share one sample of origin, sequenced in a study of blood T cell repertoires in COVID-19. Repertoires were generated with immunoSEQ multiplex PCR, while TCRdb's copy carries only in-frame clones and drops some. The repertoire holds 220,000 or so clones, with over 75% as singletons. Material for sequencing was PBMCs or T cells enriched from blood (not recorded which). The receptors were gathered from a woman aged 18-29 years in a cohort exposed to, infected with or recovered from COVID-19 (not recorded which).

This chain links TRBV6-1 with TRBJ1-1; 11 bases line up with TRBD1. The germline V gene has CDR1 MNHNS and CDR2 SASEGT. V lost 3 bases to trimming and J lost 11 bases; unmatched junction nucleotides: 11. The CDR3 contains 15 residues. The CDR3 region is CASSDLGTGGSKAFF. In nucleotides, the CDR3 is TGTGCCAGCAGTGACCTTGGGACAGGGGGGAGTAAGGCTTTCTTT.

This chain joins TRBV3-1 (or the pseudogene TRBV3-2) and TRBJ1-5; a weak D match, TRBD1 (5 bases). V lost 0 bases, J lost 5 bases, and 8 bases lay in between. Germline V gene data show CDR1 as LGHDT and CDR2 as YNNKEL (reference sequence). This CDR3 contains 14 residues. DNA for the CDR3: TGTGCCAGCAGCCAAGAGGCCAGGGATCAGCCCCAGCATTTT. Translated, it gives CASSQEARDQPQHF.

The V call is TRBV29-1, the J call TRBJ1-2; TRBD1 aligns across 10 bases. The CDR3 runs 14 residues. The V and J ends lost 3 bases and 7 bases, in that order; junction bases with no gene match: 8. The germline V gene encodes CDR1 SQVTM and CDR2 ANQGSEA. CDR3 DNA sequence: TGCAGCGTTGACCCTCAATGGGACAGGGGTGGCTACACCTTC. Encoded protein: CSVDPQWDRGGYTF.

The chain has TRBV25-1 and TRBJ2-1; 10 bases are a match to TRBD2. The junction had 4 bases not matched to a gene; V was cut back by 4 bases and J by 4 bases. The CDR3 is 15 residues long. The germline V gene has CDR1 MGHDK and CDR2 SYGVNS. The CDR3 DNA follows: TGTGCCAGCAGTGCAAGCGGGAGGGGATACAATGAGCAGTTCTTC. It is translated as CASSASGRGYNEQFF. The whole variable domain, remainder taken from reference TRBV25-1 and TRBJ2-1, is EADIYQTPRYLVIGTGKKITLECSQTMGHDKMYWYQQDPGMELHLIHYSYGVNSTEKGDLSSESTVSRIRTEHFPLTLESARPSHTSQYLCASSASGRGYNEQFFGPGTRLTVL.

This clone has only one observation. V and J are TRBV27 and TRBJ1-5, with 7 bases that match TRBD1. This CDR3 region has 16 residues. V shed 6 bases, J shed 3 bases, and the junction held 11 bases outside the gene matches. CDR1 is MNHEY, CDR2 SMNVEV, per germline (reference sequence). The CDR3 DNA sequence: TGTGCCAGCAGCCCTTCGACAGGGCCTGACAATCAGCCCCAGCATTTT. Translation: CASSPSTGPDNQPQHF.